This is a list of T cell receptor beta chains from one sample in a study of cytomegalovirus exposure and HLA in healthy donors. The method was immunoSEQ multiplex PCR; TCRdb's version includes in-frame clones alone and lacks a portion of them. The sample has about 100,000 clones; about four fifths are singletons. What was sequenced was PBMCs. The receptors originated from a woman in her sixties or seventies in good health and CMV-seropositive. Each CDR3 is given with its conserved first and last residue. D genes are given only for firm matches. Rows give clone size only sometimes, using once, few, many, or a class for an expanded clone.

TRBD2 | TRBJ2-7 | - | TRBV14 | CASSQDFSGGADPLYEQYF | TGTGCCAGCAGCCAAGATTTCAGCGGGGGGGCCGACCCCCTCTACGAGCAGTACTTC
- | TRBJ1-3 | - | TRBV7-7 | CASSPGSGNTIYF | TGTGCTAGCAGCCCCGGCTCTGGAAACACCATATATTTT
- | TRBJ2-4 | - | TRBV19 | CASSIQGPGNIQYF | TGTGCCAGTAGTATTCAGGGGCCGGGGAACATTCAGTACTTC
TRBD1 | TRBJ1-1 | - | TRBV2 | CASSSSGVSGGNPQNTEAFF | TGTGCCAGCAGCTCCTCAGGGGTGTCAGGGGGGAACCCACAGAACACTGAAGCTTTCTTT
TRBD2 | TRBJ2-3 | - | TRBV5-1 | CASSLWSGSSTDTQYF | TGCGCCAGCAGCTTGTGGAGCGGGAGTAGCACAGATACGCAGTATTTT
- | TRBJ1-1 | - | TRBV29-1 | CSVEENRAGTEAFF | TGCAGCGTTGAAGAAAACAGGGCGGGCACTGAAGCTTTCTTT
- | TRBJ2-1 | - | TRBV7-9 | CASSFYDEQFF | TGTGCCAGCAGCTTCTACGATGAGCAGTTCTTC
- | TRBJ2-2 | few | TRBV5-1 | CASSSGGGLNTGELFF | TGCGCCAGCAGCTCAGGAGGGGGCCTTAATACCGGGGAGCTGTTTTTT
TRBD1 | TRBJ2-1 | few | TRBV27 | CASHRADRGYNEQFF | TGTGCCAGCCACCGGGCGGACAGGGGATATAATGAGCAGTTCTTC
TRBD1 | TRBJ1-6 | few | TRBV30 | CATQTGLNSPLHF | TGTGCCACCCAGACAGGGCTTAATTCACCCCTCCACTTT
TRBD1 | TRBJ1-3 | - | TRBV19 | CASSPGQGVGGNTIYF | TGTGCCAGTAGTCCCGGACAGGGGGTCGGTGGAAACACCATATATTTT
- | TRBJ2-4 | - | TRBV30 | CAGEEGRSNKNIQYF | TGTGCAGGAGAGGAGGGCCGGTCGAACAAAAACATTCAGTACTTC
TRBD2 | TRBJ2-7 | - | TRBV25-1 | CASSLTSGSYEQYF | TGTGCCAGCAGTCTAACTAGCGGATCCTACGAGCAGTACTTC
- | TRBJ2-3 | - | TRBV11-2 | CASSFGIDTQYF | TGTGCCAGCAGCTTCGGGATAGATACGCAGTATTTT
- | TRBJ1-5 | - | TRBV19 | CASRQNLQPQHF | TGTGCCAGTAGGCAGAATTTGCAGCCCCAGCATTTT
- | TRBJ2-7 | few | TRBV7-2 | CASSSSAQGSYEQYF | TGTGCCAGCAGCTCATCTGCACAGGGCTCCTACGAGCAGTACTTC
- | TRBJ1-5 | - | TRBV6-1 | CANRAQPQHF | TGTGCGAACAGGGCTCAGCCCCAGCATTTT
- | TRBJ1-3 | - | TRBV4-2 | CASSQEGQGGRDTIYF | TGTGCCAGCAGCCAAGAGGGCCAGGGAGGAAGAGACACCATATATTTT
TRBD1 | TRBJ2-7 | - | TRBV19 | CASSTEDRVGYEQYF | TGTGCCAGTAGTACCGAGGACAGGGTAGGCTACGAGCAGTACTTC
TRBD2 | TRBJ2-5 | - | TRBV4-1 | CASSQVGTSQETQYF | TGCGCCAGCAGCCAAGTAGGGACTAGCCAAGAGACCCAGTACTTC
- | TRBJ2-1 | - | TRBV7-8 | CASSLTSGIYNEQFF | TGTGCCAGCAGCTTAACAAGCGGCATATACAATGAGCAGTTCTTC
TRBD1 | TRBJ1-6 | - | TRBV7-2 | CASSPSGTENSPLHF | TGTGCCAGCAGCCCCTCCGGGACAGAAAATTCACCCCTCCACTTT
TRBD2 | TRBJ2-2 | - | TRBV12-5 | CASGLTRTSENTGELFF | TGTGCTAGTGGTTTGACTCGGACTAGCGAAAACACCGGGGAGCTGTTTTTT
TRBD1 | TRBJ1-1 | - | TRBV6-4 | CASRETGSITEAFF | TGTGCCAGCAGGGAGACAGGGTCGATCACTGAAGCTTTCTTT
TRBD2 | TRBJ2-1 | - | TRBV19 | CASSILGLAGGNEQFF | TGTGCCAGTAGTATATTAGGACTAGCGGGAGGGAATGAGCAGTTCTTC
- | TRBJ2-5 | few | TRBV11-2 | CASSPYPQTQYF | TGTGCCAGCAGCCCTTATCCCCAGACCCAGTACTTC
TRBD1 | TRBJ1-5 | once | TRBV28 | CASSLFSGQRSNQPQHF | TGTGCCAGCAGTTTGTTCTCGGGACAGAGGAGCAATCAGCCCCAGCATTTT
- | TRBJ2-5 | - | TRBV5-8 | CASSAGRAQETQYF | TGTGCCAGCAGCGCCGGTAGAGCCCAAGAGACCCAGTACTTC
- | TRBJ2-5 | - | TRBV28 | CASSLRRPEKETQYF | TGTGCCAGCAGTTTAAGGAGGCCAGAAAAAGAGACCCAGTACTTC
- | TRBJ2-5 | once | TRBV5-4 | CASSLDQGRMETQYF | TGTGCCAGCAGCTTGGATCAGGGTAGGATGGAGACCCAGTACTTC
- | TRBJ1-6 | - | TRBV5-1 | CASSDAGTTNSPLHF | TGCGCCAGCAGCGACGCCGGGACAACAAATTCACCCCTCCACTTT
TRBD1 | TRBJ2-7 | few | TRBV2 | CASKEQGSSYEQYF | TGTGCCAGCAAGGAACAGGGGAGCTCCTACGAGCAGTACTTC
- | TRBJ1-4 | few | TRBV6-5 | CASSSARGAYGEKLFF | TGTGCCAGCAGTTCCGCGCGTGGGGCTTACGGTGAAAAACTGTTTTTT
- | TRBJ2-1 | - | TRBV4-1 | CASSQEGGGTLLANEQFF | TGCGCCAGCAGCCAAGAAGGTGGTGGGACACTCTTAGCAAATGAGCAGTTCTTC
TRBD1 | TRBJ2-7 | - | TRBV23-1 | CASSDRVAHEQYF | TGCGCCAGCAGCGACAGGGTCGCCCACGAGCAGTACTTC
- | TRBJ1-6 | - | TRBV6-5 | CASSYFGGRLNSPLHF | TGTGCCAGCAGTTACTTCGGGGGGCGTTTGAATTCACCCCTCCACTTT
TRBD2 | TRBJ2-1 | - | TRBV11-2 | CASSLIGGGDEQFF | TGTGCCAGCAGCTTAATCGGGGGGGGCGATGAGCAGTTCTTC
TRBD1 | TRBJ2-7 | - | TRBV5-1 | CASSSGTGTYEQYF | TGCGCCAGCAGCTCCGGGACAGGGACCTACGAGCAGTACTTC
TRBD1 | TRBJ1-2 | - | TRBV7-9 | CASSSSGTGGGGYTF | TGTGCCAGCAGCTCGTCCGGGACAGGGGGCGGTGGCTACACCTTC
TRBD1 | TRBJ2-7 | - | TRBV18 | CASSRAGQGAYEQYF | TGTGCCAGCTCCCGGGCCGGACAGGGGGCCTACGAGCAGTACTTC
TRBD2 | TRBJ2-3 | - | TRBV5-5 | CASSPASGGPDTQYF | TGTGCCAGCAGCCCCGCCAGCGGGGGCCCAGATACGCAGTATTTT
- | TRBJ2-7 | - | TRBV10-1 | CASSESNTGSSEQYF | TGCGCCAGCAGTGAGTCGAACACAGGGTCGAGCGAGCAGTACTTC
TRBD1 | TRBJ2-7 | - | TRBV5-5 | CASSWRSGGHEQYF | TGTGCCAGCAGCTGGAGGTCAGGGGGCCACGAGCAGTACTTC
TRBD2 | TRBJ2-1 | once | TRBV15 | CATSRGLLAGPSSYNEQFF | TGTGCCACCAGCAGAGGATTGCTAGCGGGCCCGAGCTCCTACAATGAGCAGTTCTTC
- | TRBJ2-7 | once | TRBV5-1 | CASSLAAGGPYEQYF | TGCGCCAGCAGCTTGGCGGCAGGTGGTCCCTACGAGCAGTACTTC
- | TRBJ1-2 | - | TRBV5-4 | CASSLGTVDYGYTF | TGTGCCAGCAGCTTGGGGACAGTGGACTATGGCTACACCTTC
TRBD2 | TRBJ2-5 | - | TRBV27 | CASSLVAGVRETQYF | TGTGCCAGCAGTTTAGTAGCGGGAGTGCGGGAGACCCAGTACTTC
- | TRBJ2-7 | - | TRBV2 | CAQAGARYEQYF | TGTGCCCAGGCGGGGGCGCGCTACGAGCAGTACTTC
TRBD2 | TRBJ2-1 | - | TRBV7-6 | CASSWISGGAAEQFF | TGTGCCAGCAGCTGGATTAGCGGGGGGGCGGCTGAGCAGTTCTTC
- | TRBJ1-2 | - | TRBV19 | CASTSREGYGYTF | TGTGCCAGTACGTCAAGGGAGGGGTATGGCTACACCTTC
TRBD2 | TRBJ2-7 | - | TRBV5-4 | CASSLVPTGLVLSEQYF | TGTGCCAGCAGCTTGGTCCCAACGGGACTAGTGCTGTCCGAGCAGTACTTC
- | TRBJ1-2 | - | TRBV11-2 | CASSSGTDFYGYTF | TGTGCCAGCAGCTCCGGAACAGATTTCTATGGCTACACCTTC
- | TRBJ2-7 | - | TRBV18 | CASSPAPGNSYEQYF | TGTGCCAGCTCACCGGCCCCAGGGAATTCCTACGAGCAGTACTTC
- | TRBJ2-5 | - | TRBV2 | CASLRGTQYF | TGTGCCAGCTTAAGGGGGACCCAGTACTTC
TRBD1 | TRBJ2-5 | - | TRBV5-1 | CASSLGGTGGQETQYF | TGCGCCAGCAGCTTGGGGGGGACAGGGGGGCAAGAGACCCAGTACTTC
TRBD1 | TRBJ2-7 | - | TRBV28 | CASSSTGSSYEQYF | TGTGCCAGCAGCTCGACAGGGAGCTCCTACGAGCAGTACTTC
- | TRBJ2-7 | few | TRBV14 | CASSAWGGGGYEQYF | TGTGCCAGCAGCGCCTGGGGGGGCGGAGGCTACGAGCAGTACTTC
- | TRBJ2-1 | once | TRBV7-3 | CASSMTALAGEQFF | TGTGCCAGCAGCATGACCGCTCTAGCTGGAGAGCAGTTCTTC
- | TRBJ2-3 | - | TRBV29-1 | CSVGTKRDISTDTQYF | TGCAGCGTTGGGACTAAGCGGGACATAAGCACAGATACGCAGTATTTT